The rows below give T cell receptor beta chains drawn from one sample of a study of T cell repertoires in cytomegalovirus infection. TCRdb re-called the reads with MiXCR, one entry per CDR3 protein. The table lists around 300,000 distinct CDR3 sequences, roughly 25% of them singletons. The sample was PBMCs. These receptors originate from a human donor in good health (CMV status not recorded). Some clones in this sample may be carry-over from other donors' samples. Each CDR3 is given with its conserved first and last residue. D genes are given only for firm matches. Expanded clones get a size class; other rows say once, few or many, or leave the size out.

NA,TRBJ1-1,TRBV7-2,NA,TGTGCCAGCAGTCAAACAGTGAACACTGAAGCTTTCTTT,CASSQTVNTEAFF
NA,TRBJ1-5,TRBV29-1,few,TGCAGCGTTGCGGCCGGGGGCCGCAATCAGCCCCAGCATTTT,CSVAAGGRNQPQHF
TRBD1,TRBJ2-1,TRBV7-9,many,TGTGCCAGCAGCTTTTCCGGGACAGGGGCCTACAATGAGCAGTTCTTC,CASSFSGTGAYNEQFF
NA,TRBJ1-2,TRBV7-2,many,TGTGCCAGCAGTATTACAAAAACCTATGGCTACACCTTC,CASSITKTYGYTF
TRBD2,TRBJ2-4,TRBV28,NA,TGTGCCAGCAGTTTCCCCTCCCGCGGGGGGTGGGACATTCAGTACTTC,CASSFPSRGGWDIQYF
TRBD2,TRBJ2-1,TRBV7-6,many,TGTGCCAGCAGCCCTACTACCCTAGCGGGTTTTGAGCAGTTCTTC,CASSPTTLAGFEQFF
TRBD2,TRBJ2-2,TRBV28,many,TGTGCCAGCAGTTTGACAGCGGGGGGCCTCCGCGGCGGGGAGCTGTTTTTT,CASSLTAGGLRGGELFF
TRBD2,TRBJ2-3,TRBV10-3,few,TGTGCCATCAGTGGTGGTGGGCGGGGGATCACAGATACGCAGTATTTT,CAISGGGRGITDTQYF
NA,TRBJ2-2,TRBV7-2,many,TGTGCCAGCAGCTTAGTGGGTGGCGGGGAGCTGTTTTTT,CASSLVGGGELFF
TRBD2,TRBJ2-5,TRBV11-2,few,TGTGCCAGCAGTCAAGGGCGGGGGAGACTCGAGACCCAGTACTTC,CASSQGRGRLETQYF
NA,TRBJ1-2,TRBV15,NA,TGTGCCACCAGCAGGGACCAATGGTGGTACACCTTC,CATSRDQWWYTF
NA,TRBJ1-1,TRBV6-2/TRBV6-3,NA,TGTGCCAGCAGTTATGGGCACTTGAACACTGAAGCTTTCTTT,CASSYGHLNTEAFF
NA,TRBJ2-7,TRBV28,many,TGTGCCAGCAGTTCCGGGCCCGAGCAGTACTTC,CASSSGPEQYF
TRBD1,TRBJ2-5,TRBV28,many,TGTGCCAGCAGTGAGGACCGGGACAGGAACCAAGAGACCCAGTACTTC,CASSEDRDRNQETQYF
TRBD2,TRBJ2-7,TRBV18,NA,TGTGCCAGCTCACCAACTAGCGGGAGCCCTTACTACGAGCAGTACTTC,CASSPTSGSPYYEQYF
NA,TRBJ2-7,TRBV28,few,TGTGCCAGCAGTTTCGGGACGCCGTCCTACGAGCAGTACTTC,CASSFGTPSYEQYF
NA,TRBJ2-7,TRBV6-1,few,TGTGCCAGCAGTGAAAATCTGGACGAGCAGTACTTC,CASSENLDEQYF
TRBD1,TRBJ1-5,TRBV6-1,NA,TGTGCCAGCAGTCCCAGGGGGCAGAATCAGCCCCAGCATTTT,CASSPRGQNQPQHF
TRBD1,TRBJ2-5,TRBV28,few,TGTGCCAGCAGACTAAACAGGGGGCGGGAGACCCAGTACTTC,CASRLNRGRETQYF
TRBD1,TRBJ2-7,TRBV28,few,TGTGCCAGCAGTTTATCCCCAGGGGGCCCCTACGAGCAGTACTTC,CASSLSPGGPYEQYF
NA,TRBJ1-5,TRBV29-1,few,TGCAGCGTTGCAAGGGCAGGGAATCAGCCCCAGCATTTT,CSVARAGNQPQHF
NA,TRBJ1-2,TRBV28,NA,TGTGCCAGCAGACGCGGCGGGGGTGAGGGCTACACCTTC,CASRRGGGEGYTF
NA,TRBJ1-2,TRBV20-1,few,TGCAGTGCTGGAGGACGGGTCTATGGCTACACCTTC,CSAGGRVYGYTF
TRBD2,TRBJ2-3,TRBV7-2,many,TGTGCCAGCAGCTTAGTGCGTGGGGGGGCAGATACGCAGTATTTT,CASSLVRGGADTQYF
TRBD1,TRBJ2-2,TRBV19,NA,TGTGCCAGCTGCCAAACAGGGGGCTCGAACACCGGGGAGCTGTTTTTT,CASCQTGGSNTGELFF
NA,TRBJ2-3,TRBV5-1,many,TGCGCCAGCAGCTCCACTCCAACCTCTAGCACAGATACGCAGTATTTT,CASSSTPTSSTDTQYF
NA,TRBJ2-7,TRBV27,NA,TGTGCCAGCAGTATGGGGACCTCCTTGAGTTACGAGCAGTACTTC,CASSMGTSLSYEQYF
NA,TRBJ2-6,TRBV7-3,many,TGTGCCAGCAGCCCCCAGGTCTCTGGGGCCAACGTCCTGACTTTC,CASSPQVSGANVLTF
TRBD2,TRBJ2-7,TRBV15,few,TGTGCCACCAGTCCGCGCGTGACTAGCGGGGGATACGAGCAGTACTTC,CATSPRVTSGGYEQYF
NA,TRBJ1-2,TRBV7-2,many,TGTGCCAGCAGCCGGGACCGATATAACTATGGCTACACCTTC,CASSRDRYNYGYTF